Sequencing of this T cell receptor (beta chain) was carried out in a study of PD-L1 blockade in urothelial cancer. Regarding the study as a whole: TCR clonality was measured in pretreatment peripheral blood. Clonality below the median predicted better survival.

The table came from immunoSEQ multiplex PCR; TCRdb's copy has only in-frame clones and leaves some out. The sample carries approximately 79,000 clones, around 87% recorded once. The junction had 8 bases not matched to a gene; V was cut back by 5 bases and J by 4 bases. Per the germline V gene, CDR1 is SGHTA and CDR2 is FQGTGA. This CDR3 has 15 residues. Worth noting for this clone: Its matching antigen is unknown.

The sequence derives from a woman in her seventies with urothelial cancer. The input for sequencing was PBMCs, taken around atezolizumab (anti-PD-L1) treatment. This chain joins TRBV7-3 and TRBJ2-7; 10 positions agree with TRBD1. In DNA form, the CDR3 reads TGTGCCAGCAGCCAGACAGGGGGCCGCAATTACGAGCAGTACTTC. This gives the protein CASSQTGGRNYEQYF.